This T cell receptor (beta chain) originates from a study of T cells after yellow fever vaccination. Whole-study context: It was SMART-Seq v4 Ultra Low Input that prepared the fractions with low cell numbers.

Whole-study results and caveats: Any FACS-sorted repertoire could hold abundant clonotypes that contaminate it from the bulk population. Booster samples showed a return of most primary-vaccination clones (roughly 96% CD4, 88% CD8). A minor fraction of clonotypes spanned both CD4 and CD8 compartments.

Germline V CDR1 and CDR2: SGHRS, YFSETQ. This CDR3 spans 14 amino acids. Germline trimming cut 4 bases from V and 10 bases from J; bases unmatched to any gene: 8. A single record per CDR3 protein comes from TCRdb applying MiXCR to the 5' RACE reads. The table shows 450,000 to 600,000 distinct CDR3 sequences, with roughly 14% occurring only once. Details on this clonotype: Antigen specificity is unknown.

The sequence came from a man younger than 40 who received the YFV17D yellow fever vaccine. Material: PBMCs, obtained on the day of the yellow fever booster vaccination. V is TRBV5-1 and J is TRBJ2-5; 12 bases fit TRBD2. The CDR3 DNA follows: TGCGCCAGCAGCCCGTCTAGCGGGAGGGCCGACCAGTACTTC. Amino acids: CASSPSSGRADQYF. Complete variable domain (other parts from reference TRBV5-1 and TRBJ2-5): KAGVTQTPRYLIKTRGQQVTLSCSPISGHRSVSWYQQTPGQGLQFLFEYFSETQRNKGNFPGRFSGRQFSNSRSEMNVSTLELGDSALYLCASSPSSGRADQYFGPGTRLLVL.